Reported below is one TCR beta chain. The sample holds one count of this clone. Its antigen is unknown. No per-base quality is available; no much larger clone lies one base away. The CDR3 measures 14 amino acids from cysteine to phenylalanine. Only the CDR3 portion is preserved as DNA: 42 bases, with reading frame beginning at the first base. At the junction V is shortened by 3 bases and J by 3 bases, with 11 bases in between. CDR1 and CDR2, looked up from the germline V gene, are SGHTA and FQGNSA. This sample is drawn from a study of blood T cell repertoires in COVID-19 (dated by TCRdb to the early 2020s). Background on the whole study: The collaborator samples originated in the United States, Italy and Spain and spanned the acute and convalescent phases of COVID-19. The material from the prospective study consisted of cDNA or gDNA derived from T cells, B-cell-depleted T cells, or PBMCs. Subjects who had been exposed to COVID-19, were actively infected with it, or had recovered from it provided the deeply sampled blood TCRbeta repertoires that made up the dataset. A freely available public database, intended as a resource for researchers studying the immune response to SARS-CoV-2, is where the repertoires were released. Samples came from the ongoing ImmuneRACE study (first 160 participants) plus 1,254 subjects from 6 global collaborators. Sample metadata almost always included a de-identified subject ID, COVID-19 status, age in years and sex. Where HLA class I and class II types were available, the types were taken from metadata supplied by the sample provider, not from assay-based typing.

Participants in the prospective study were enrolled through a virtual design, were aged roughly 18 to 90 years, and lived in roughly 26 United States geographic areas. In the prospective study, participants were assigned to cohorts based on the clinical history participants reported in a screening survey and a study questionnaire. Exposed participants had been in contact with someone with a PCR-confirmed or clinician-diagnosed COVID-19 case within 2 weeks of study entry. In the prospective study, whole blood, serum and a nasopharyngeal or oropharyngeal swab were collected from each participant by mobile phlebotomists. Additional blood draws and questionnaires over an approximately two-month period could optionally be provided by prospective study participants. Before DNA extraction, blood samples from the prospective study were shipped at room temperature or frozen. TCRbeta CDR3 regions were amplified from genomic DNA using the immunoSEQ Assay, a bias-controlled multiplex PCR. The authors processed their data as follows. Nucleated cell counts per sample were estimated from amplification of reference gene primers within the assay. To quantify the absolute abundance of each unique TCRbeta CDR3 rearrangement, sequence reads were collapsed and filtered. Productive Simpson clonality was computed per sample as the square root of Simpson's diversity index over productive rearrangements. TCRdb carries this immuneACCESS record with in-frame sequences only. Its versions omit some clonotypes, under half of them owing to an unresolved V gene in the studies checked, with the rest unexplained. Clonal size and the V and J genes are those of that table, whereas D and trimming came from the DNA. This sample has about 220,000 clones in its table, and 83% of those were observed once. Roughly 5% of the sample is held by the ten biggest clonotypes.

On the study overall, not on this receptor specifically: The amount of clinical and demographic metadata varied by source and participant and was provided uncurated.

What was sequenced was PBMCs or T cells enriched from blood (not recorded which). Recombination connected TRBV7-2 to TRBJ1-1; the D gene is perhaps TRBD1, from 5 matching bases. This receptor was obtained from a woman between 45 and 65 years old who had been exposed to COVID-19. The CDR3 protein: CASSFSLGDTEAFF. DNA sequence: TGTGCCAGCAGCTTTTCCTTAGGGGACACTGAAGCTTTCTTT.